These 27 T cell receptor beta chains came from one sample sequenced in a study of T-cell reconstitution after alpha-beta-depleted transplantation in children. Preparing the TCRbeta library involved the use of unique molecular identifiers. TCRdb processed the PCR reads anew with MiXCR; each CDR3 protein has one entry. The sample has some 550,000 distinct CDR3 sequences; around 17% are singletons. Sequenced here: PBMCs from the stem cell graft donor, sampled from the stem cell graft. The source is a human donor who donated a stem cell graft to a child with acute lymphoblastic leukemia.

The gene calls are TRBV10-3 and TRBJ2-5; D is possibly TRBD1 or TRBD2 (5 bases each). CDR1 and CDR2 (germline): ENHRY, SYGVKD. The CDR3 extends over 17 amino acids. V was pared by 2 bases and J by 0 bases, with 16 bases between. DNA of the CDR3: TGTGCCATCAGTGAGCCAGACTCGGGGCGGTACCAAGAGACCCAGTACTTC. Its protein product is CAISEPDSGRYQETQYF.

This clonotype occurred a few times. The J gene is TRBJ2-7, the V gene TRBV29-1; perhaps TRBD2 as D (6 bases). The CDR3 sequence is 14 residues long. CDR1 and CDR2 (germline): SQVTM, ANQGSEA. V dropped 1 base and J dropped 3 bases, with 13 bases sitting between them. The CDR3 bases are TGCAGCGTTGAAGGTTCCGGGAGAGGCTACGAGCAGTACTTC. This encodes CSVEGSGRGYEQYF.

The chain employs TRBV9 and TRBJ1-4, with a possible D match to TRBD1 (5 bases). CDR1 SGDLS and CDR2 YYNGEE come from the germline V gene. V lost 0 bases, J lost 4 bases, and 7 bases lay in between. The CDR3 has 14 amino acids. CDR3: CASSVGGVNEKLFF. The CDR3 DNA reads TGTGCCAGCAGCGTAGGGGGGGTTAATGAAAAACTGTTTTTT.

This clonotype was detected a few times. The rearrangement joins TRBV19 to TRBJ2-1; perhaps D is TRBD1 or TRBD2 (5 bases each). The germline CDR1 and CDR2 sequences are LNHDA and SQIVND (reference sequence). Trimming removed 3 bases at V and 2 bases at J, with 5 bases between. This CDR3 has 13 amino acids. CDR3 in amino acids: CASSMGAYNEQFF. In DNA, the CDR3 is TGTGCCAGTAGTATGGGGGCCTACAATGAGCAGTTCTTC.

V is TRBV7-8 and J is TRBJ2-1, with 10 bases aligning to TRBD1. After removal of 5 bases from V and 7 bases from J, the junction contained 8 bases not matched to a gene. The CDR3 spans 15 residues. CDR1 and CDR2 from the germline V gene are SGHVS and FQNEAQ. The CDR3 coding sequence is TGTGCCAGCAGCCCAGACAGGGGGCGATGGAATGAGCAGTTCTTC. Its translation: CASSPDRGRWNEQFF. Drawing the rest from reference TRBV7-8 and TRBJ2-1, the complete variable domain is GAGVSQSPRYKVAKRGQDVALRCDPISGHVSLFWYQQALGQGPEFLTYFQNEAQLDKSGLPSDRFFAERPEGSVSTLKIQRTQQEDSAVYLCASSPDRGRWNEQFFGPGTRLTVL.

This clonotype was picked up a small number of times. The chain recombines TRBV14 with TRBJ1-1, with no clear D. The germline V and J ends were trimmed by 4 bases and 7 bases, with 19 bases remaining between them. The germline V gene encodes CDR1 SGHDN and CDR2 FVKESK. The CDR3 runs to 15 residues. CDR3 region: CASSPSGLPQSEAFF. DNA for the CDR3: TGTGCCAGCAGCCCGTCAGGCCTCCCCCAGAGTGAAGCTTTCTTT.

This clonotype was recorded a few times. The chain employs TRBV24-1 and TRBJ2-1; the D gene is possibly TRBD2 (5 bases). This CDR3 comprises 11 residues. Germline V lookup: CDR1 KGHDR, CDR2 SFDVKD. The ends were cut back, 9 bases at V and 3 bases at J, with 5 bases in the middle. In DNA form, the CDR3 reads TGTGCCACCGGGAGCTACAATGAGCAGTTCTTC. It codes for CATGSYNEQFF.

This clonotype was found a few times. The chain uses TRBV27 and TRBJ2-3; perhaps TRBD2 as D (5 bases). CDR1 is MNHEY and CDR2 is SMNVEV in the germline V gene (reference sequence). Trimming took off 6 bases at V and 1 base at J, with 14 bases between the two ends. This CDR3 has 15 amino acids. The CDR3 DNA follows: TGTGCCAGCAGGGTTCCGGGAAAGGGCACAGATACGCAGTATTTT. This encodes CASRVPGKGTDTQYF.

The chain carries TRBV5-6 and TRBJ2-2; D is ambiguous. The V gene lost 0 bases and the J gene lost 6 bases, with 9 bases spanning the gap. The CDR3 spans 14 residues. Germline loops: CDR1 SGHDT, CDR2 YYEEEE. For the CDR3, the DNA is TGTGCCAGCAGCTTGGAAAGGGTGTCCGGGGAGCTGTTTTTT. Protein product: CASSLERVSGELFF.

The sample holds a few counts of this clonotype. The chain employs TRBV5-1 and TRBJ1-2, with 9 bases aligning to TRBD1. From germline, CDR1 is SGHRS and CDR2 YFSETQ. Losses at the gene ends were 2 bases for V and 7 bases for J; bases not matched to a gene: 6. CDR3 length: 14 amino acids. CDR3 region: CASSFGDREGGYTF. In nucleotides, the CDR3 is TGCGCCAGCAGCTTCGGGGACAGGGAGGGTGGCTACACCTTC.

The rearrangement links TRBV11-3 to TRBJ1-1, with D maybe TRBD1 (5 bases). CDR1 SGHNT and CDR2 YENEEA come from the germline V gene. The CDR3 is 12 amino acids. Deletions cut 5 bases from V and 7 bases from J, with 11 bases between. The CDR3 reads CASSKRDGEAFF. In nucleotides, the CDR3 is TGTGCCAGCAGCAAACGGGACGGTGAAGCTTTCTTT.

This clonotype has a handful of counts. The rearrangement links TRBV5-1 to TRBJ2-2; TRBD1 aligns across 10 bases. The V segment lost 4 bases and the J segment 2 bases; nucleotides outside the gene matches: 8. This CDR3 spans 17 amino acids. CDR1 is SGHRS, CDR2 YFSETQ, per germline. The CDR3 bases are TGCGCCAGCAGCCTAGCCGGACAGGGGGTAAACACCGGGGAGCTGTTTTTT. Protein: CASSLAGQGVNTGELFF.

This chain links TRBV18 with TRBJ1-1; D not certain. Germline V gene sequence: CDR1 KGHSH, CDR2 LQKENI. The CDR3 covers 14 residues. Deletions cut 4 bases from V and 4 bases from J, with 13 bases between. This CDR3 is CASSLHPQSTEAFF. The CDR3 DNA reads TGTGCCAGCTCACTTCATCCACAAAGCACTGAAGCTTTCTTT.

In this sample, this clonotype turned up a few times. The chain is built from TRBV15 and TRBJ2-3; TRBD2 might be the D (5 bases). Germline assignment: CDR1 LNHNV and CDR2 YYDKDF (reference sequence). V was shortened by 4 bases and J by 6 bases, with 11 bases between the two germline ends. CDR3 length equals 13 residues. CDR3 protein: CATSTLASDTQYF. In nucleotides, the CDR3 is TGTGCCACCAGCACTCTAGCCTCCGATACGCAGTATTTT.

This clonotype was seen a handful of times. The CDR3 reads CASSYPTSGPTDTQYF. CDR3 sequence (DNA): TGTGCCAGCAGCTACCCGACTAGCGGGCCCACAGATACGCAGTATTTT. The rearrangement links TRBV5-7 to TRBJ2-3, with 10 bases matching TRBD2. TRBV5-7 falls under the ORF class, with uncertain function. This CDR3 spans 16 amino acids. The J segment lost 2 bases and the V segment lost 3 bases, leaving 6 bases of the junction unmatched.

The chain carries TRBV6-6 and TRBJ1-5; TRBD1 might be the D (5 bases). The CDR3 runs 13 residues. Between the trimmed V and J ends, which lost 4 bases and 9 bases, there was a span of 13 bases. Per the germline V gene, CDR1 is MNHNY and CDR2 is SVGAGI (reference sequence). The CDR3 nucleotides read TGTGCCAGCAGTTCGGGGGGGTTATCGCCCCAGCATTTT. This translates into CASSSGGLSPQHF.

As to this clonotype: One junction end disagrees with the germline gene, perhaps due to a read error. The chain combines TRBV12-3 or TRBV12-4 with TRBJ2-7; D not resolved. The length of the CDR3 is 16 residues. The CDR3 here is CASSFVSSFLSYEQYF. The DNA for the CDR3 is TGTGCCAGCAGTTTTGTATCCTCATTTTTGTCCTATGAGCAGTACTTC.

The rearrangement links TRBV19 to TRBJ1-5; perhaps TRBD1 as D (5 bases). V lost 5 bases to trimming and J lost 3 bases, with 17 bases between them. This CDR3 region has 16 residues. Looked up from germline, CDR1 is LNHDA and CDR2 is SQIVND (reference sequence). This CDR3 reads CASSRWEWGPNQPQHF. CDR3 bases: TGTGCCAGTAGTCGATGGGAATGGGGCCCCAATCAGCCCCAGCATTTT.

The J gene is TRBJ2-7, the V gene TRBV5-1; D is possibly TRBD1 (5 bases). V was trimmed by 3 bases and J by 0 bases, leaving 10 bases between them. The length of the CDR3 is 14 residues. Germline V gives CDR1 SGHRS, CDR2 YFSETQ. The CDR3 loop is CASSSDSVSYEQYF. The CDR3 DNA follows: TGCGCCAGCAGCTCCGACAGCGTCTCCTACGAGCAGTACTTC.

V gene TRBV12-3 or TRBV12-4 combines with J gene TRBJ1-1; TRBD1 matches 10 bases. V shed 6 bases and J 7 bases; nucleotides not matched to a gene: 8. This CDR3 region has 14 residues. DNA for the CDR3: TGTGCCAGCAGGAAGCAGAGGACAGGGGGTGAAGCTTTCTTT. Amino acids: CASRKQRTGGEAFF.

This chain joins TRBV4-1 and TRBJ2-7, with 9 bases that match TRBD1. V shed 1 base, J shed 4 bases, and the junction held 2 bases outside the gene matches. The length of the CDR3 is 14 residues. Germline CDR1 and CDR2: MGHRA and YSYEKL. The CDR3 reads CASSQVQGAYEQYF. The CDR3 DNA follows: TGCGCCAGCAGCCAAGTACAGGGGGCGTACGAGCAGTACTTC.

This sequence joins TRBV12-3 or TRBV12-4 and TRBJ2-5; 12 positions match TRBD2. The trim removed 6 bases at V and 9 bases at J, leaving 8 bases unmatched. The CDR3 has 14 amino acids. CDR3 sequence (DNA): TGTGCCAGCAGCCGGACTAGCGGGACTGAGGCCCAGTACTTC. It specifies CASSRTSGTEAQYF.

J is TRBJ2-2 and V is TRBV5-6; D is uncertain. Trimming stripped 4 bases from V and 6 bases from J, with 10 bases between. The CDR3 covers 13 residues. The germline gives CDR1 SGHDT, CDR2 YYEEEE. CDR3 sequence: CASSSDIAGELFF. CDR3 coding DNA: TGTGCCAGCAGCAGTGACATAGCCGGGGAGCTGTTTTTT.

The CDR3 nucleotides read TGCGCCAGCAGCTTGGAAGGTACAGCGAATCAGCCCCAGCATTTT. Protein sequence: CASSLEGTANQPQHF. The rearrangement links TRBV5-1 to TRBJ1-5; D is unresolved. Germline V lookup: CDR1 SGHRS, CDR2 YFSETQ. The CDR3 length is 15 residues. Trimming removed 0 bases from V and 4 bases from J, with 11 bases in between.

V and J are TRBV7-3 and TRBJ2-2; 10 nucleotides agree with TRBD2. This CDR3 is 16 amino acids long. The V gene end was trimmed by 2 bases and the J gene end by 5 bases; junction bases not matched to a gene: 5. Germline V gene lookup returns CDR1 SGHTA and CDR2 FQGTGA. CDR3 coding DNA: TGTGCCAGCAGCTTACCGGGTAGCGGGAGGACCGGGGAGCTGTTTTTT. Translated: CASSLPGSGRTGELFF. Combining the CDR3 with reference TRBV7-3 and TRBJ2-2 gives the whole variable domain GAGVSQTPSNKVTEKGKYVELRCDPISGHTALYWYRQSLGQGPEFLIYFQGTGAADDSGLPNDRFFAVRPEGSVSTLKIQRTERGDSAVYLCASSLPGSGRTGELFFGEGSRLTVL.

The chain carries TRBV15 and TRBJ2-2; TRBD2 agrees at 8 bases. This CDR3 contains 15 residues. Germline CDR1 is LNHNV and CDR2 is YYDKDF (reference sequence). The trim removed 5 bases at V and 3 bases at J, leaving 5 bases unmatched. The CDR3 DNA follows: TGTGCCACCAGCCAAGCGGGAGTGGACACCGGGGAGCTGTTTTTT. As protein: CATSQAGVDTGELFF.

The rearrangement uses TRBV7-3 and TRBJ2-7; TRBD2 matches at 7 bases. In germline, CDR1 is SGHTA, CDR2 FQGTGA. There are 14 residues in the CDR3. J gave up 6 bases and V 6 bases, and 11 bases lay outside the gene matches. CDR3 sequence reads: CASSVDGRGAEQYF. Here the CDR3 DNA reads TGTGCCAGCAGTGTCGATGGGAGGGGCGCCGAGCAGTACTTC.